This entry features one T cell receptor (beta chain) sequence. Its antigen is still unknown. The data belong to a study of T cell responses to AZD1222 COVID-19 vaccine. Notes on the study in general: At study baseline, merely six AZD1222 recipients were seropositive. Donor demographics were predominantly white British with a female majority; clonal diversity may be underestimated. Spike-specific TCR breadth and depth were elevated following two AZD1222 doses. Close to half of spike-specific TCRs reportedly recognize unmutated variant regions.

The table came from immunoSEQ multiplex PCR; TCRdb's copy has only in-frame clones and leaves some out. The sample has about 140,000 clones, over 85% seen once. Germline loops: CDR1 MNHEY, CDR2 SMNVEV (reference sequence). V lost 3 bases and J 5 bases, leaving 8 bases between the germline ends. The CDR3 extends over 14 amino acids. Source: peripheral blood, taken 28 days after the second AZD1222 dose. The rearrangement links TRBV27 to TRBJ1-6; D remains ambiguous. The clonotype comes from an adult who received the AZD1222 COVID-19 vaccine. CDR3 residues: CASSFPSNNSPLHF. Written as DNA, the CDR3 is TGTGCCAGCAGTTTCCCATCGAATAATTCACCCCTCCACTTT.